This entry concerns a single T cell receptor (beta chain). This CDR3 contains 15 residues. In germline, CDR1 is MDHEN, CDR2 SYDVKM. Trimming shortened V by 3 bases and J by 1 base, and 12 bases separated the two germline ends. How the authors handled the data: Reference gene primers were amplified, and this amplification served to estimate nucleated cell counts. This table comes from immunoSEQ multiplex PCR, and its TCRdb copy is limited to in-frame clones, with some not included. The D gene and trimming were derived from the DNA, and the V and J assignments and clone size from that table. The table shows 400,000 to 550,000 clones, with around nine tenths occurring only once. These data are taken from a study of blood T cell repertoires in COVID-19. Study details: Samples of COVID-19 (acute and convalescent) were obtained from the United States, Italy and Spain. The analysed material was cDNA or gDNA that came from T cells, B-cell-depleted T cells, or PBMCs.

Input material: peripheral blood. The TCR sequence derives from a woman aged 25 to 39 with acute or convalescent COVID-19. The chain couples TRBV28 to TRBJ1-1; D call uncertain. The CDR3: CASSFYFSGNTEAFF. The CDR3 coding sequence is TGTGCCAGCAGTTTTTACTTTTCGGGGAACACTGAAGCTTTCTTT.